The 18 T cell receptor beta chains presented below share a single source sample, sequenced in a study of blood T cell repertoires in COVID-19. The repertoire was sequenced with immunoSEQ multiplex PCR; TCRdb's copy has only in-frame clones and lacks some. The table has roughly 130,000 clones, more than 70% seen once. The specimen was peripheral blood. Source of these receptors: an older woman with acute or convalescent COVID-19.

The J gene is TRBJ1-4, the V gene TRBV6-6; 8 positions match TRBD1. This CDR3 is 16 amino acids long. From germline, CDR1 is MNHNY and CDR2 SVGAGI (reference sequence). The trim removed 7 bases at V and 0 bases at J, leaving 7 bases unmatched. This CDR3 reads CASNRQGPATNEKLFF. The CDR3, as DNA: TGTGCCAGCAACCGACAGGGGCCTGCAACTAATGAAAAACTGTTTTTT.

The gene calls are TRBV3-1 (or the pseudogene TRBV3-2) and TRBJ1-1, with D hard to call. This CDR3 region has 13 residues. V dropped 3 bases and J dropped 4 bases, with 9 bases sitting between them. CDR1 and CDR2 from the germline V gene are LGHDT and YNNKEL (reference sequence). CDR3 bases: TGTGCCAGCAGCCAGGGCAGCTTCACTGAAGCTTTCTTT. Amino acids: CASSQGSFTEAFF.

This chain uses TRBV5-4 with TRBJ2-3; the match to TRBD2 covers 11 bases. Trimming cost V 4 bases and J 2 bases; bases outside gene matches: 6. The CDR3 has 16 residues. Germline-derived CDR1 and CDR2 are SGHNT and YYREEE (reference sequence). The CDR3 nucleotides are TGTGCCAGCAGCCCTAAACTAGCGGGAGACACAGATACGCAGTATTTT. Its translation: CASSPKLAGDTDTQYF.

This chain connects TRBV6-2 or TRBV6-3 to TRBJ2-5; 8 bases align to TRBD2. The CDR3 is 15 amino acids. Germline CDR1 MNHEY, CDR2 SVGEGT. V lost 6 bases and J lost 5; bases outside the gene matches: 11. Here the CDR3 DNA reads TGTGCCAGCAGCTCCTCCGGGACTAGGGAGGAGACCCAGTACTTC. Protein: CASSSSGTREETQYF.

The V and J genes are TRBV9 and TRBJ2-3; D is ambiguous. This CDR3 contains 14 residues. Germline lookup yields CDR1 SGDLS and CDR2 YYNGEE. V was pared by 0 bases and J by 3 bases, with 8 bases between. DNA of the CDR3: TGTGCCAGCAGCGTAGGGTGGGCAACAGATACGCAGTATTTT. Translating it yields CASSVGWATDTQYF.

The V gene is TRBV11-3, the J gene TRBJ1-3, with D possibly TRBD1 on 5 matching bases. Germline-derived CDR1 and CDR2 are SGHNT and YENEEA. Trimming removed 9 bases at V and 0 bases at J, with 6 bases between. The CDR3 loop spans 12 amino acids. CDR3 sequence reads: CASDSSGNTIYF. The CDR3 nucleotides are TGTGCCAGTGACAGCTCTGGAAACACCATATATTTT.

The chain is built from TRBV24-1 and TRBJ1-5; 7 nucleotides match TRBD1. The CDR3 is made up of 13 amino acids. Germline V CDR1 and CDR2: KGHDR, SFDVKD. J was trimmed by 0 bases and V by 10 bases; bases with no gene match: 2. The CDR3 nucleotides are TGTGCCACGGGACAGAATAGCAATCAGCCCCAGCATTTT. Protein product: CATGQNSNQPQHF.

A single count supports this clone. V gene TRBV7-9 combines with J gene TRBJ1-3, with D unclear. This CDR3 contains 13 residues. The ends were cut back, 8 bases at V and 4 bases at J, with 12 bases in the middle. The germline V gene encodes CDR1 SEHNR and CDR2 FQNEAQ (reference sequence). Here the CDR3 DNA reads TGTGCCAGCCGGAAGGCGGAAGGAAACACCATATATTTT. It yields the protein CASRKAEGNTIYF.

This chain links TRBV27 with TRBJ1-6; tentative D call: TRBD1 (6 bases). Germline V gives CDR1 MNHEY, CDR2 SMNVEV (reference sequence). This CDR3 is built from 17 residues. Between the trimmed V and J ends, which lost 6 bases and 7 bases, there was a span of 22 bases. The CDR3 sequence is CASRSILGARGNSPLHF. DNA for the CDR3: TGTGCCAGCAGGTCGATTCTAGGGGCCAGGGGAAATTCACCCCTCCACTTT.

The rearrangement joins TRBV21-1 to TRBJ2-5; TRBD2, the table's D call, was not compared with the DNA. TRBV21-1 is a listed pseudogene. The CDR3 has 14 amino acids. This CDR3 reads CASSKWGLQETQYF. The DNA for the CDR3 is TGTGCCAGCAGCAAATGGGGACTTCAAGAGACCCAGTACTTC.

V is TRBV13 and J is TRBJ2-1, with a tentative D call TRBD2 (6 bases). The CDR3 is made up of 15 amino acids. Germline V CDR1 and CDR2: PRHDT, FYEKMQ (reference sequence). V lost 5 bases to trimming and J lost 7 bases, with 18 bases between them. This CDR3 reads CASSLLATPTNEQFF. CDR3 bases: TGTGCCAGCAGCCTCCTAGCGACCCCTACAAATGAGCAGTTCTTC.

The chain uses TRBV19 and TRBJ2-1; TRBD2 matches at 8 bases. V was pared by 7 bases and J by 3 bases, with 8 bases of the junction left unmatched. The CDR3 consists of 15 residues. The V gene's germline CDR1 is LNHDA and CDR2 SQIVND (reference sequence). CDR3 bases: TGTGCCAGTAAATATGGTAGCGGGAACTACAATGAGCAGTTCTTC. It codes for CASKYGSGNYNEQFF.

V and J are TRBV19 and TRBJ1-1, with D tentatively TRBD1 (5 bases). The germline gives CDR1 LNHDA, CDR2 SQIVND (reference sequence). V was cut by 7 bases and J by 0 bases, with 21 bases left in between. The CDR3 consists of 17 residues. The CDR3 coding sequence is TGTGCCAGTATCCCTAGGGAGGGGTTCATCGTGAACACTGAAGCTTTCTTT. Its translation: CASIPREGFIVNTEAFF.

The chain recombines TRBV14 with TRBJ2-1, with D maybe TRBD2 (6 bases). The V and J ends lost 5 bases and 1 base respectively, with 12 bases between them. This CDR3 has 15 amino acids. CDR1 and CDR2 (germline): SGHDN, FVKESK. CDR3 bases: TGTGCCAGCAGCGGGGGACGGGAGTCCTACAATGAGCAGTTCTTC. Protein: CASSGGRESYNEQFF.

The gene calls are TRBV3-1 (or the pseudogene TRBV3-2) and TRBJ2-5; D might be TRBD2 (7 bases). In germline, CDR1 is LGHDT, CDR2 YNNKEL (reference sequence). V was clipped by 4 bases and J by 5 bases, with 17 bases between them. CDR3 length: 15 amino acids. This CDR3 is CASSRGGASAETQYF. The CDR3 DNA follows: TGTGCCAGCAGCCGTGGGGGGGCTAGCGCGGAGACCCAGTACTTC.

This sequence joins TRBV19 and TRBJ2-1, with 7 nucleotides matching TRBD2. The CDR3 covers 12 residues. V shed 5 bases and J 10 bases; nucleotides not matched to a gene: 5. Germline CDR1 and CDR2: LNHDA and SQIVND (reference sequence). The CDR3 reads CASSLPGLEQFF. As DNA, the CDR3 is TGTGCCAGTAGTCTCCCGGGACTAGAGCAGTTCTTC.

The genes are TRBV5-1 and TRBJ2-3; no clear D gene. From germline, CDR1 is SGHRS and CDR2 YFSETQ. Between the trimmed V and J ends, which lost 2 bases and 0 bases, there was a span of 7 bases. The CDR3 covers 14 residues. The CDR3 loop is CASSFTSSTDTQYF. CDR3 DNA: TGCGCCAGCAGCTTCACTTCTAGCACAGATACGCAGTATTTT.

The CDR3 region has the DNA TGTGCCAGCAGTTCCTTGGAGACCCAGTACTTC. It codes for CASSSLETQYF. The rearrangement links TRBV12-3 or TRBV12-4 to TRBJ2-5; no clear D. Trimming took off 4 bases at V and 5 bases at J, with 5 bases between the two ends. The CDR3 has 11 amino acids.